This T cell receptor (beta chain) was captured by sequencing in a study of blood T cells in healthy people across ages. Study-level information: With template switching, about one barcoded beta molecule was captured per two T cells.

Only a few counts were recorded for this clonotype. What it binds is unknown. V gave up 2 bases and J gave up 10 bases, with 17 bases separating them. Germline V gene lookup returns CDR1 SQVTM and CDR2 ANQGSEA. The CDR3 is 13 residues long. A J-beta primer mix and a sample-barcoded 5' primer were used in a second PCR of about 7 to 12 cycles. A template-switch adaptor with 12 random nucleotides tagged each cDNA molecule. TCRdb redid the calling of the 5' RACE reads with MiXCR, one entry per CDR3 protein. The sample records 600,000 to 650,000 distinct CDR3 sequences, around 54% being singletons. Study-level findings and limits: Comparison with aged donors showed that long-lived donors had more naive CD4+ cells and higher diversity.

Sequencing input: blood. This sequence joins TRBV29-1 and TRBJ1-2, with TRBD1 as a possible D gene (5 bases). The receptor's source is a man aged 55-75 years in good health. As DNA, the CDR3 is TGCAGCGTTGAACTAACAGGAGTCGGGTCCTACACCTTC. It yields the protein CSVELTGVGSYTF.